A selection of T cell receptor beta chains follows, all from one sample in a study of control samples from healthy donors and cancer patients. The method was immunoSEQ multiplex PCR; TCRdb's version includes in-frame clones alone and lacks a portion of them. The data contain 400,000 to 450,000 clones, 80% to 95% of them singletons. The sequencing sample was made of PBMCs. The receptors derive from a man aged 40-55 years with head and neck cancer. CDR3s leave out the opening cysteine and the closing phenylalanine or tryptophan. Fields, in order: V gene, clone size, D gene, CDR3 protein. The D gene is left open where the match is weak. Only some rows state a clone size, as once, few, many or a class for expanded clones.

TRBV28,-,-,ASSPIMRKGRELF
TRBV7-3,once,-,ASSFLKDTEAF
TRBV5-4,-,TRBD1,ASSSRTGSYEQY
TRBV5-6,-,TRBD1,ASVKTTGGNTEAF
TRBV19,-,TRBD1,ASSGPGQVNEKLF
TRBV18,-,TRBD1,ASSKGQGSADTQY
TRBV18,-,TRBD2,ASSPRLAADTGELF
TRBV18,-,-,ASSPGIPYEQY
TRBV24-1,-,-,ATSNTGNTGELF
TRBV11-3,-,-,ASSPGGRYGETQY
TRBV30,-,TRBD2,AQLAGGYNEQF
TRBV6-5,once,-,AARQNSNQPQH
TRBV5-6,-,-,ASSFRDIYEQY
TRBV10-3,-,TRBD1,ATLGTGDYEQY
TRBV7-9,-,-,ASSLGPGNEQF
TRBV30,once,-,AQGETAIKQY
TRBV23-1,-,TRBD1,ASSQSGVRGQGDGYT
TRBV24-1,-,-,ATGNSVTRELF
TRBV21-1,-,-,ASSKARPDPKNQPQH
TRBV9,-,TRBD2,ASSGSGRAGAGELF
TRBV2,-,-,ASSDEIGRGPSGANVLT
TRBV11-2,-,-,ASSPRVGLTQDNEQF
TRBV7-3,-,TRBD1,ASSTGTGANNEQF
TRBV28,-,-,ASSLFTGTNQPQH
TRBV28,-,-,ASSPALGANEQY
TRBV30,-,TRBD1,AWRDRGLGTGTEAF
TRBV24-1,-,-,ATSGNPGAQDTQY
TRBV3-1/TRBV3-2,-,TRBD1,ASSQGWQGASGYT
TRBV3-1/TRBV3-2,-,-,ASSPGNWDTDTQY
TRBV24-1,-,TRBD1,ATSDRTGTVNEQF
TRBV5-1,-,-,ASSPQGPEANYGYT
TRBV24-1,-,TRBD1,ATSGPRQGSLSYEQY
TRBV9,-,-,ASSLREIDNEQF
TRBV6-5,-,TRBD1,ASRSGTGRETQY
TRBV27,-,-,ASSFDPGPARGEQY
TRBV28,-,-,ASSFRSGVGYEQY
TRBV11-2,once,-,ASSLEPGDFLTNEQF
TRBV12-3/TRBV12-4,-,-,ASRLAGELF
TRBV5-4,-,-,ASSSGGGAANYGYT
TRBV6-5,-,TRBD1,ASGGGQYNSPLH
TRBV6-1,-,TRBD1,ASSERGQGGNTIY
TRBV6-5,-,-,ASSYSGGPNSPLH
TRBV6-5,-,TRBD2,ASSWLADSYNEQF
TRBV10-2,once,TRBD1,ASAPADAGGAPYEQY
TRBV18,-,TRBD2,ASSLAGGYEQY
TRBV6-5,-,-,ASSYSYRADQPQH